This entry lists 11 T cell receptor beta chains sequenced from one sample in a study of blood T cells in healthy people across ages. Combining a sample-barcoded 5' primer with a J-beta primer mix, a second PCR ran for 7 to 11 cycles. TCRdb reanalysed the 5' RACE reads using MiXCR and keeps one entry per CDR3 protein. The sample has hundreds of thousands of distinct CDR3 sequences, roughly a quarter seen once. This sample was also put to use in a study of T cells of mothers and their children.

The sample taken for sequencing was blood. The source is a boy between 2 and 10 years old in good health.

The chain links TRBV4-3 to TRBJ2-7; 11 positions agree with TRBD2. Germline values: CDR1 LGHNA, CDR2 YSLEER. V lost 1 base, J lost 3 bases, and 2 bases stayed unmatched. This CDR3 has 15 amino acids. The chain's CDR3 is CASSQVLAGVYEQYF. CDR3 DNA sequence: TGCGCCAGCAGCCAAGTACTAGCGGGGGTCTACGAGCAGTACTTC.

This clonotype was counted only a few times. The chain recombines TRBV10-3 with TRBJ2-1, with TRBD1 identical over 8 bases. The CDR3 is made up of 16 amino acids. J gave up 5 bases and V 2 bases, and 8 bases lay outside the gene matches. CDR1 and CDR2 (germline): ENHRY, SYGVKD. CDR3 DNA: TGTGCCATCAGTGAGAGCCGGGACAGGAAAAACAATGAGCAGTTCTTC. Protein: CAISESRDRKNNEQFF.

Only one count was recorded for this clonotype. The V call is TRBV9, the J call TRBJ2-3; D is unclear. Germline CDR1 and CDR2: SGDLS and YYNGEE. This CDR3 comprises 17 residues. Trimming removed 1 base from V and 7 bases from J, with 22 bases in between. The CDR3 spells CASSVLESPSVGNTQYF. The DNA for the CDR3 is TGTGCCAGCAGCGTACTCGAATCCCCGTCGGTGGGCAATACGCAGTATTTT.

The V gene is TRBV2, the J gene TRBJ1-5; 11 nucleotides agree with TRBD1. The CDR3 is made up of 16 amino acids. V was pared by 6 bases and J by 4 bases, with 8 bases of the junction left unmatched. Per germline, CDR1 SNHLY and CDR2 FYNNEI. The CDR3 DNA sequence: TGTGCCAGCAGCCAGGGGGGGGACAGGGGGAATCAGCCCCAGCATTTT. Protein product: CASSQGGDRGNQPQHF.

This clonotype was counted only a few times. V usage is TRBV6-1 and J usage is TRBJ2-7; 11 bases are a match to TRBD2. Germline CDR1 MNHNS, CDR2 SASEGT. CDR3 length: 16 amino acids. With V trimmed by 4 bases and J by 0 bases, 5 bases remained unmatched. This CDR3 is CASSGSSGRASYEQYF. CDR3 nucleotide sequence: TGTGCCAGCAGTGGCAGTAGCGGGAGGGCCTCCTACGAGCAGTACTTC.

Many counts were recorded for this clonotype. The chain is built from TRBV7-6 and TRBJ2-7; TRBD2 matches 7 bases. The germline V gene has CDR1 SGHVS and CDR2 FNYEAQ. After removal of 1 base from V and 3 bases from J, the junction contained 3 bases not matched to a gene. This CDR3 region has 14 residues. CDR3 residues: CASSLGLADYEQYF. Here the CDR3 DNA reads TGTGCCAGCAGCTTAGGTCTAGCGGACTACGAGCAGTACTTC.

The chain uses TRBV15 and TRBJ1-1; maybe TRBD1 (5 bases). Trimming pared 1 base from V and 1 base from J, leaving 13 bases between. CDR1 LNHNV and CDR2 YYDKDF come from the germline V gene (reference sequence). The CDR3 extends over 16 amino acids. In DNA, the CDR3 is TGTGCCACCAGCAGAGTTTTTGGCCAGGGGAACACTGAAGCTTTCTTT. Protein: CATSRVFGQGNTEAFF. The full variable domain, completed using reference TRBV15 and TRBJ1-1, is DAMVIQNPRYQVTQFGKPVTLSCSQTLNHNVMYWYQQKSSQAPKLLFHYYDKDFNNEADTPDNFQSRRPNTSFCFLDIRSPGLGDTAMYLCATSRVFGQGNTEAFFGQGTRLTVV.

This clonotype was found a few times. V usage is TRBV7-9 and J usage is TRBJ2-3, with D possibly being TRBD1 or TRBD2 (7 bases each). Germline CDR1 SEHNR, CDR2 FQNEAQ (reference sequence). The CDR3 runs 16 residues. Trimming removed 3 bases from V and 6 bases from J, with 19 bases in between. The CDR3 is CASSFPVTGREDTQYF. CDR3 DNA sequence: TGTGCCAGCAGCTTTCCCGTGACAGGGAGGGAGGATACGCAGTATTTT. The whole variable domain, filled in from reference TRBV7-9 and TRBJ2-3, reads DTGVSQNPRHKITKRGQNVTFRCDPISEHNRLYWYRQTLGQGPEFLTYFQNEAQLEKSRLLSDRFSAERPKGSFSTLEIQRTEQGDSAMYLCASSFPVTGREDTQYFGPGTRLTVL.

The V gene is TRBV5-1, the J gene TRBJ2-7; 10 nucleotides agree with TRBD1. There are 14 residues in the CDR3. Per germline, CDR1 SGHRS and CDR2 YFSETQ. Unmatched junction bases numbered 4, after V lost 5 bases and J lost 2 bases. For the CDR3, the DNA is TGCGCCAGCAGATGGGACAGGGGAACCTACGAGCAGTACTTC. It codes for CASRWDRGTYEQYF.

The gene calls are TRBV7-9 and TRBJ2-1, with 8 bases fitting TRBD1. The V segment lost 3 bases and the J segment 3 bases; nucleotides outside the gene matches: 4. Germline V lookup: CDR1 SEHNR, CDR2 FQNEAQ (reference sequence). The CDR3 length is 15 residues. The CDR3 sequence is CASSFSTGDYNEQFF. CDR3 coding DNA: TGTGCCAGCAGCTTTTCGACAGGGGACTACAATGAGCAGTTCTTC.

This clonotype was detected a few times. J is TRBJ2-4 and V is TRBV24-1; 7 nucleotides align to TRBD1. CDR1 and CDR2 from the germline V gene are KGHDR and SFDVKD. V shed 5 bases, J shed 5 bases, and the junction held 5 bases outside the gene matches. This CDR3 spans 14 amino acids. CDR3 in amino acids: CATSVSGGENIQYF. As DNA, the CDR3 is TGTGCCACCAGTGTGTCAGGGGGAGAAAACATTCAGTACTTC.